Listed here are 25 T cell receptor beta chains from one sample, sequenced in a study of patients and donors after allogeneic stem cell transplantation. A single record per CDR3 protein comes from TCRdb applying MiXCR to the RT-PCR reads. Counted here are hundreds of thousands of distinct CDR3 sequences, 16% occurring once; the ten biggest clones make up roughly 7%. Specimen: blood, either unsorted or a sorted T cell fraction (not recorded which). The source is a human donor who was either an allogeneic HSCT recipient or a stem cell or donor lymphocyte infusion donor (not recorded which). It is not recorded whose cells these are; they may come from a transplant donor.

The chain recombines TRBV6-1 with TRBJ2-3, with TRBD2 as a possible D gene (7 bases). V was pared by 7 bases and J by 5 bases, with 16 bases between. The germline V gene encodes CDR1 MNHNS and CDR2 SASEGT. The CDR3 is made up of 14 amino acids. The CDR3: CASKGEGQVDTQYF. The DNA of the CDR3 is TGTGCCAGCAAGGGGGAGGGCCAAGTAGATACGCAGTATTTT.

V and J are TRBV12-3 or TRBV12-4 and TRBJ1-3; no clear D. The germline V and J ends were trimmed by 4 bases and 0 bases, with 7 bases remaining between them. The CDR3 runs 14 residues. The chain's CDR3 is CASSSPPSGNTIYF. The CDR3 nucleotides are TGTGCCAGCAGTTCCCCTCCCTCTGGAAACACCATATATTTT.

This clonotype has just a few counts. The rearrangement uses TRBV7-8 and TRBJ1-3, with D maybe TRBD1 (6 bases). Germline CDR1 is SGHVS and CDR2 is FQNEAQ. The V end was cut by 5 bases, the J end by 6 bases, with 17 bases between. The CDR3 loop spans 15 amino acids. The CDR3 loop reads CASSPRLTGSNTIYF. CDR3 DNA sequence: TGTGCCAGCAGCCCGCGATTGACAGGTTCAAACACCATATATTTT.

The chain is built from TRBV6-2 or TRBV6-3 and TRBJ2-7; no definite D call. The CDR3 is made up of 12 amino acids. Germline lookup yields CDR1 MNHEY and CDR2 SVGEGT. The V gene lost 10 bases and the J gene lost 0 bases, with 10 bases spanning the gap. CDR3 residues: CAIGRSSYEQYF. In DNA form, the CDR3 reads TGTGCCATTGGACGGAGCTCCTACGAGCAGTACTTC.

The chain is built from TRBV7-6 and TRBJ2-1, with D possibly being TRBD2 (6 bases). V dropped 2 bases and J dropped 12 bases, with 23 bases sitting between them. The CDR3 is 16 residues long. Germline V CDR1 and CDR2: SGHVS, FNYEAQ. The CDR3 DNA reads as TGTGCCAGCAGCTTATGGGATGGAGCGGGCCCACAAGGGCAGTTCTTC. This translates into CASSLWDGAGPQGQFF. Variable domain in full (rest from reference TRBV7-6 and TRBJ2-1): GAGVSQSPRYKVTKRGQDVALRCDPISGHVSLYWYRQALGQGPEFLTYFNYEAQQDKSGLPNDRFSAERPEGSISTLTIQRTEQRDSAMYRCASSLWDGAGPQGQFFGPGTRLTVL.

In this sample, this clonotype turned up a few times. The genes are TRBV5-1 and TRBJ2-1; TRBD2 aligns across 16 bases. Germline values: CDR1 SGHRS, CDR2 YFSETQ. Trimming removed 3 bases from V and 10 bases from J; junction bases left unmatched: 13. The CDR3 is 18 residues long. DNA for the CDR3: TGCGCCAGCAGCTCGGGACTAGCGGGGGGGCCTCTAGGATACGAGCAGTTCTTC. This gives the protein CASSSGLAGGPLGYEQFF.

This clonotype has a handful of counts. The V and J genes are TRBV12-3 or TRBV12-4 and TRBJ2-1; 9 nucleotides line up with TRBD1. The V gene end was trimmed by 7 bases and the J gene end by 7 bases; junction bases not matched to a gene: 11. This CDR3 has 15 amino acids. CDR3 residues: CASIGPGQGQNEQFF. The CDR3 DNA sequence: TGTGCCAGCATTGGACCGGGACAGGGTCAGAATGAGCAGTTCTTC.

The rearrangement joins TRBV6-2 or TRBV6-3 to TRBJ1-1; D ambiguous. Between the trimmed V and J ends, which lost 2 bases and 4 bases, there was a span of 14 bases. Looked up from germline, CDR1 is MNHEY and CDR2 is SVGEGT. This CDR3 spans 15 amino acids. CDR3: CASSYEGVGRTEAFF. CDR3 sequence (DNA): TGTGCCAGCAGTTACGAAGGTGTTGGGCGCACTGAAGCTTTCTTT.

This clonotype was counted a few times. The chain couples TRBV12-5 to TRBJ2-7; D is unresolved. Germline CDR1 LGHNT, CDR2 FRNRAP. The V end lost 9 bases, the J end lost 3 bases, and 21 bases lay between the germline ends. This CDR3 comprises 15 residues. CDR3 coding DNA: TGTGCTAGCCGATCGCCGCTAGGGCGGAACTACGAGCAGTACTTC. This sequence encodes CASRSPLGRNYEQYF.

The rearrangement joins TRBV12-3 or TRBV12-4 to TRBJ2-7; D uncertain. V lost 0 bases to trimming and J lost 0 bases, with 9 bases between them. This CDR3 is 15 amino acids long. The CDR3 DNA reads TGTGCCAGCAGTTTAGCCCGCAGGTTCTCCTACGAGCAGTACTTC. Amino acid sequence: CASSLARRFSYEQYF.

This clonotype was picked up a small number of times. The V and J genes are TRBV14 and TRBJ2-5, with TRBD2 identical over 12 bases. CDR3 size: 15 residues. V lost 6 bases to trimming and J lost 2 bases; unmatched junction nucleotides: 4. The germline CDR1 and CDR2 sequences are SGHDN and FVKESK. The DNA for the CDR3 is TGTGCCAGCAGACCTGGACTAGCGGGACAAGAGACCCAGTACTTC. Protein: CASRPGLAGQETQYF.

The table lists this clonotype with a few counts. The rearrangement joins TRBV7-9 to TRBJ2-7, with D tentatively TRBD1 (7 bases). The germline V and J ends were trimmed by 5 bases and 1 base, with 21 bases remaining between them. Germline V lookup: CDR1 SEHNR, CDR2 FQNEAQ (reference sequence). The CDR3 is 17 amino acids. CDR3 protein: CASSPRGNRGWSYEQYF. The CDR3 nucleotides read TGTGCCAGCAGCCCCCGGGGGAACAGGGGTTGGTCCTACGAGCAGTACTTC.

This clonotype was seen a few times. V and J are TRBV20-1 and TRBJ1-4; 7 bases are shared with TRBD1. Trimming cost V 6 bases and J 8 bases; bases outside gene matches: 15. Germline-derived CDR1 and CDR2 are DFQATT and SNEGSKA (reference sequence). This CDR3 has 15 amino acids. The CDR3 DNA reads as TGCAGTGCAGACGGAGCAGGGGGATTACCGGAAAAACTGTTTTTT. Translated: CSADGAGGLPEKLFF.

This clonotype was seen ten or more times. The CDR3 loop is CASSLEDSHNNEQFF. As DNA, the CDR3 is TGCGCCAGCAGCTTGGAGGATTCGCATAACAATGAGCAGTTCTTC. This chain connects TRBV5-1 to TRBJ2-1; no definite D call. The ends were cut back, 0 bases at V and 5 bases at J, with 12 bases in the middle. CDR1 and CDR2 from the germline V gene are SGHRS and YFSETQ. The CDR3 sequence is 15 residues long.

This chain links TRBV5-1 with TRBJ2-1; perhaps TRBD1 as D (5 bases). The V gene's germline CDR1 is SGHRS and CDR2 YFSETQ. The CDR3 has 18 amino acids. The V and J ends lost 0 bases and 0 bases respectively, with 16 bases between them. The CDR3 protein is CASSLVVWTTGSYNEQFF. CDR3 DNA: TGCGCCAGCAGCTTGGTGGTCTGGACAACTGGCTCCTACAATGAGCAGTTCTTC.

The chain joins TRBV20-1 to TRBJ2-2, with a possible D match to TRBD1 (6 bases). The V end lost 3 bases, the J end lost 3 bases, and 14 bases lay between the germline ends. Germline lookup yields CDR1 DFQATT and CDR2 SNEGSKA (reference sequence). CDR3 size: 15 residues. The CDR3 DNA reads as TGCAGTGCTAGCGGCCAGGGGTGGGACACCGGGGAGCTGTTTTTT. This gives the protein CSASGQGWDTGELFF.

The rearrangement joins TRBV30 to TRBJ1-1; D unresolved. The CDR3 has 13 residues. Germline CDR1 and CDR2: GTSNPN and SVGIG (reference sequence). The germline V and J ends were trimmed by 2 bases and 2 bases, with 9 bases remaining between them. The CDR3 DNA reads TGTGCCTGGAGTATCAGAGGAAACACTGAAGCTTTCTTT. Protein sequence: CAWSIRGNTEAFF. Based on the CDR3 plus reference TRBV30 and TRBJ1-1, the full variable domain is SQTIHQWPATLVQPVGSPLSLECTVEGTSNPNLYWYRQAAGRGLQLLFYSVGIGQISSEVPQNLSASRPQDRQFILSSKKLLLSDSGFYLCAWSIRGNTEAFFGQGTRLTVV.

This clonotype is a singleton in its sample. This chain uses TRBV7-3 with TRBJ1-2; no clear D. Trimming removed 5 bases from V and 4 bases from J, with 17 bases in between. Germline V gives CDR1 SGHTA, CDR2 FQGTGA. The CDR3 is 15 amino acids. This CDR3 is CASSVNSRLPYGYTF. In DNA, the CDR3 is TGTGCCAGCAGCGTGAATAGCCGGCTGCCCTATGGCTACACCTTC.

This clonotype was observed a handful of times. The chain combines TRBV5-1 with TRBJ1-5; possible D gene TRBD1, 5 bases. The V gene lost 3 bases and the J gene lost 7 bases, with 11 bases spanning the gap. Per the germline V gene, CDR1 is SGHRS and CDR2 is YFSETQ. This CDR3 contains 13 residues. CDR3 loop: CASSSGRGQPQHF. For the CDR3, the DNA is TGCGCCAGCAGCTCCGGCCGGGGCCAGCCCCAGCATTTT.

The V gene is TRBV11-3, the J gene TRBJ2-1; D unresolved. Germline values: CDR1 SGHNT, CDR2 YENEEA. V was cut by 1 base and J by 10 bases, with 8 bases left in between. The CDR3 has 12 residues. Written as DNA, the CDR3 is TGTGCCAGCAGCTTAGGGCTCGCAGAGCAGTTCTTC. This sequence encodes CASSLGLAEQFF.

The chain joins TRBV18 to TRBJ1-2; possibly TRBD1 for D (6 bases). The V gene's germline CDR1 is KGHSH and CDR2 LQKENI. The CDR3 length is 12 residues. V lost 6 bases, J lost 8 bases, and 13 bases lay in between. In nucleotides, the CDR3 is TGTGCCAGCTCGAGTAACAGGGAAGGCTACACCTTC. Its protein product is CASSSNREGYTF.

In its sample, this clonotype was seen a few times. V gene TRBV27 combines with J gene TRBJ2-7; a weak D match, TRBD1 (5 bases). V was pared by 4 bases and J by 2 bases, with 18 bases between. The germline V gene encodes CDR1 MNHEY and CDR2 SMNVEV (reference sequence). CDR3 length: 16 amino acids. The CDR3 bases are TGTGCCAGCAGTTCCCTACTCCGACAGTCACCCTACGAGCAGTACTTC. Amino acid sequence: CASSSLLRQSPYEQYF.

A few counts support this clonotype. The DNA of the CDR3 is TGTGCCAGCTCACCCACAGTAGGTATCCACGAGCAGTACTTC. It codes for CASSPTVGIHEQYF. The chain uses TRBV18 and TRBJ2-7; D gene ambiguous. CDR3 length: 14 residues. The ends were cut back, 3 bases at V and 5 bases at J, with 14 bases in the middle. In germline, CDR1 is KGHSH, CDR2 LQKENI.

The V gene is TRBV9, the J gene TRBJ2-7; D is undetermined. The germline V gene has CDR1 SGDLS and CDR2 YYNGEE. Trimming stripped 6 bases from V and 1 base from J, with 14 bases between. The CDR3 extends over 14 amino acids. The chain's CDR3 is CASTPLDTSYEQYF. CDR3 DNA: TGTGCCAGCACCCCCTTAGACACGTCCTACGAGCAGTACTTC.

The chain recombines TRBV20-1 with TRBJ2-7; TRBD2 is a possible D gene (7 bases). Germline V CDR1 and CDR2: DFQATT, SNEGSKA (reference sequence). Trimming took 6 bases from V and 5 from J, leaving 23 bases between them. The CDR3 runs 15 residues. For the CDR3, the DNA is TGCAGTGCGGGGGGGATGGCAGGAGGGGGACACGAGCAGTACTTC. It translates to CSAGGMAGGGHEQYF.